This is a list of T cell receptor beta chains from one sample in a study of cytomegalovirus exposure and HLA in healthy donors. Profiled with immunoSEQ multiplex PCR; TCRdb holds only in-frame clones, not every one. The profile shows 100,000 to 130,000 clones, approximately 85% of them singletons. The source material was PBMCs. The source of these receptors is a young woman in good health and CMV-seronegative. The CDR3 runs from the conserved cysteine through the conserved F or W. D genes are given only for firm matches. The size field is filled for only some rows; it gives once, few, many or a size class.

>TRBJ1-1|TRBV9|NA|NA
TGTGCCAGCAGCGGACTTACAGGGACTGAAGCTTTCTTT
CASSGLTGTEAFF
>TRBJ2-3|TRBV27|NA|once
TGTGCCAGCAGTGGAGTCAGGGGACGAGATACGCAGTATTTT
CASSGVRGRDTQYF
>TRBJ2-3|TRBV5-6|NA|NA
TGTGCCAGCACCAACTCGGGGGGCACAGATACGCAGTATTTT
CASTNSGGTDTQYF
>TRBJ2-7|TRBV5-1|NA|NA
TGCGCCAGCAGCTTTTCGCAGGGCGAGCAGTACTTC
CASSFSQGEQYF
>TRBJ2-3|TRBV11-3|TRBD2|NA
TGTGCCAGCAGCTCCGGGACTAGCGGGTCCTATGGCACAGATACGCAGTATTTT
CASSSGTSGSYGTDTQYF
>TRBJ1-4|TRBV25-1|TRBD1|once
TGTGCCAGCAGTGAACCGGGACAGGGAAACAGGCTGTTTTTT
CASSEPGQGNRLFF
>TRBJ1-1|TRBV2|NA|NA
TGTGCCAGCAGTGAAGCGCTCCCGTTTACTGCTCGTGGGGGGAAGAACACTGAAGCTTTCTTT
CASSEALPFTARGGKNTEAFF
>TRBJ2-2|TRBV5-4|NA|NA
TGTGCCAGCAGCTTGGGGACCCGGGGGAACACCGGGGAGCTGTTTTTT
CASSLGTRGNTGELFF
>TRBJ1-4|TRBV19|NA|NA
TGTGCCAGTAGGTGGGAGAATGAAAAACTGTTTTTT
CASRWENEKLFF
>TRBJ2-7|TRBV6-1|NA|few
TGTGCCAGCAGTGAAATCTTCCACGAGCAGTACTTC
CASSEIFHEQYF
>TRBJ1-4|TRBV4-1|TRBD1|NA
TGCGCCAGCAGCCCAGGACAGGGAACAACTAATGAAAAACTGTTTTTT
CASSPGQGTTNEKLFF
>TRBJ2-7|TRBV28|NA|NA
TGTGCCAGCAGTTTTAGGGGCCTCTACGAGCAGTACTTC
CASSFRGLYEQYF
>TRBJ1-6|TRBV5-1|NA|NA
TGCGCCAGCAGCTTCGGTATTCAACAGGATTCACCCCTCCACTTT
CASSFGIQQDSPLHF
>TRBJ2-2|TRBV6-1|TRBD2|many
TGTGCCAGCATTCAAAGCGGGGGGGCGGCCGGGGAGCTGTTTTTT
CASIQSGGAAGELFF
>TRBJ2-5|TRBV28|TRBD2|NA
TGTGCCAGCAGTTCCGGGACTAGCAGAGAGACCCAGTACTTC
CASSSGTSRETQYF
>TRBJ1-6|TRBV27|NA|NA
TGTGCCAGCAGGGGCAATTCACCCCTCCACTTT
CASRGNSPLHF
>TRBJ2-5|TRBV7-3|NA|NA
TGTGCCAGCAGCTTAAGGCGGCAGGGGATGGAGACCCAGTACTTC
CASSLRRQGMETQYF